This T cell receptor (beta chain) was sequenced for a study of regulatory T cells in long-lasting Graves disease. Study-wide results and caveats: Newly diagnosed disease favored TRBV20-1 and TRBJ2-1 over persistent disease. In persistent patients, shared public clonotypes (over 2,500) outnumbered those in new patients (approximately 880).

V dropped 0 bases and J dropped 2; count of bases not matched to a gene: 3. The CDR3 consists of 16 residues. Germline values: CDR1 SGHRS, CDR2 YFSETQ. Stated time point: newly diagnosed GD, antithyroid drugs for less than 3 months. Extracted PBMC RNA gave rise to the TCR library. Comments on this clonotype: Its matching antigen is unknown.

Arm-PCR of CDR3 regions and iRepertoire HTBI primers were used to build TCR beta libraries. TCRdb fed the multiplex PCR reads into MiXCR, producing one record per CDR3 protein. The sample lists 400,000 to 500,000 distinct CDR3 sequences; about 15% were seen once. These data were also reused for a study on T cells in Graves' hyperthyroidism and ophthalmopathy. That study reports: For Graves' hyperthyroidism to be stable, ophthalmopathy could not progress within 18 months. The TCR CDR3 first-round RT-PCR relied on the HTBI primer set.

This clonotype was obtained from a woman between 35 and 50 years old with Graves disease. Sequencing was performed on peripheral blood mononuclear cells (PBMCs), taken at new diagnosis, from a patient treated with antithyroid drugs. The V gene is TRBV5-1, the J gene TRBJ1-5; TRBD1 agrees at 9 bases. The CDR3 sequence is CASSLDGTGRNQPQHF. The CDR3 DNA follows: TGCGCCAGCAGCTTGGATGGGACAGGGCGCAATCAGCCCCAGCATTTT.